This is a list of T cell receptor beta chains from one sample in a study of PD-L1 blockade in urothelial cancer. Profiling relied on immunoSEQ multiplex PCR, and the TCRdb table lists in-frame clones only, not all of them. Of some 39,000 clones listed, 80% to 90% were seen once; the top ten hold 2.5% to 3%. Sequenced here: PBMCs, sampled around atezolizumab (anti-PD-L1) treatment. These receptors came from a man in his 70s with urothelial cancer. Both conserved end residues are trimmed from each CDR3. The order of the fields is V gene, D gene, CDR3 protein. D genes are given only for firm matches.

TRBV29-1 . SVEKDSSSYNEQF
TRBV9 TRBD2 ASSVETASGEQF
TRBV7-2 . ASSLALARQGNEQF
TRBV5-5 TRBD2 ASSPGGAISYEQY
TRBV29-1 . SVERSRGSSYEQY
TRBV4-1 TRBD1 ASSQENRGLEQY
TRBV7-8 . ASSLDSVTEEQF
TRBV2 TRBD1 ASTTGTGGYEQY
TRBV6-1 TRBD2 ASTGLAGGGNEQF
TRBV19 TRBD2 ASSIIRSGTRTYEQY
TRBV10-3 . AISEDTYYGYT
TRBV6-5 . ASSTSGAKNIQY
TRBV27 . ASSLVEGKEQF
TRBV5-1 TRBD2 ASRFSGRAIGELF
TRBV19 TRBD1 ASREVAGQGNYGYT